These T cell receptor beta chains were read from a single sample in a study of cytomegalovirus exposure and HLA in healthy donors. The protocol was immunoSEQ multiplex PCR, while the TCRdb copy is restricted to in-frame clones and leaves out a portion. The data hold tens of thousands of clones, with around 59% observed a single time. Sequenced material: PBMCs. These TCRs come from a human donor in good health. Both conserved end residues are part of each CDR3. The D gene is left open where the match is weak. Only some rows state a clone size, as once, few, many or a class for expanded clones.

v_gene: TRBV27; j_gene: TRBJ2-5; abundance: NA; d_gene: TRBD2; CDR3nt: TGTGCCAGCAGGTCCGGGACTAGCTACCAAGAGACCCAGTACTTC; CDR3aa: CASRSGTSYQETQYF
v_gene: TRBV5-4; j_gene: TRBJ2-1; abundance: NA; d_gene: NA; CDR3nt: TGTGCCAGCAGCATCGGGACCTACAATGAGCAGTTCTTC; CDR3aa: CASSIGTYNEQFF
v_gene: TRBV7-6; j_gene: TRBJ2-1; abundance: NA; d_gene: TRBD1; CDR3nt: TGTGCCAGCAGCCCCAATGGACAGGGGGCGAGGGAGCAGTTCTTC; CDR3aa: CASSPNGQGAREQFF
v_gene: TRBV11-3; j_gene: TRBJ2-7; abundance: few; d_gene: TRBD1; CDR3nt: TGTGCCAGCAGCTTACTCTCAGGGGGCTACGAGCAGTACTTC; CDR3aa: CASSLLSGGYEQYF
v_gene: TRBV18; j_gene: TRBJ1-5; abundance: NA; d_gene: TRBD1; CDR3nt: TGTGCCAGCTCACCAGGGACAGCGGTGCAGCCCCAGCATTTT; CDR3aa: CASSPGTAVQPQHF
v_gene: TRBV4-1; j_gene: TRBJ1-5; abundance: few; d_gene: NA; CDR3nt: TGCGCCAGCAGTCCAAGCAGCAATCAGCCCCAGCATTTT; CDR3aa: CASSPSSNQPQHF
v_gene: TRBV2; j_gene: TRBJ1-5; abundance: NA; d_gene: NA; CDR3nt: TGTGCCAGCAGTGAAGACCGGACAGAAATTCAGCCCCAGCATTTT; CDR3aa: CASSEDRTEIQPQHF
v_gene: TRBV18; j_gene: TRBJ2-5; abundance: few; d_gene: TRBD1; CDR3nt: TGTGCCAGCTCACCTACAGGGACAGCTACAAGAGAGACCCAGTACTTC; CDR3aa: CASSPTGTATRETQYF
v_gene: TRBV9; j_gene: TRBJ2-3; abundance: NA; d_gene: TRBD1; CDR3nt: TGTGCCAGCAGCGAACCCGGGACAGGGACAGATACGCAGTATTTT; CDR3aa: CASSEPGTGTDTQYF
v_gene: TRBV4-3; j_gene: TRBJ1-2; abundance: once; d_gene: NA; CDR3nt: TGCGCCAGCAGCCAAGATGACAGGAGCTATGGCTACACCTTC; CDR3aa: CASSQDDRSYGYTF
v_gene: TRBV19; j_gene: TRBJ1-3; abundance: NA; d_gene: NA; CDR3nt: TGTGCCAGTAGTATAATCGGTGATGGAAACACCATATATTTT; CDR3aa: CASSIIGDGNTIYF
v_gene: TRBV7-2; j_gene: TRBJ1-1; abundance: once; d_gene: NA; CDR3nt: TGTGCCAGCAGCTTAAGACAGGCCACTGAAGCTTTCTTT; CDR3aa: CASSLRQATEAFF
v_gene: TRBV7-2; j_gene: TRBJ1-5; abundance: few; d_gene: NA; CDR3nt: TGTGCCAGCAGCTTAGGGGGCCGCAATCAGCCCCAGCATTTT; CDR3aa: CASSLGGRNQPQHF
v_gene: TRBV27; j_gene: TRBJ2-7; abundance: NA; d_gene: TRBD1; CDR3nt: TGTGCCAGCAGTCCTCTCGGACAGGGGGCCTACGAGCAGTACTTC; CDR3aa: CASSPLGQGAYEQYF
v_gene: TRBV7-2; j_gene: TRBJ2-4; abundance: NA; d_gene: TRBD2; CDR3nt: TGTGCCAGCAGCTGGGGACTAGCGGGGGGCATAGCCAAAAACATTCAGTACTTC; CDR3aa: CASSWGLAGGIAKNIQYF
v_gene: TRBV5-5; j_gene: TRBJ1-2; abundance: NA; d_gene: NA; CDR3nt: TGTGCCAGCAGCTTAGAGGGGAGGGGGAACTATGGCTACACCTTC; CDR3aa: CASSLEGRGNYGYTF
v_gene: TRBV9; j_gene: TRBJ2-5; abundance: NA; d_gene: NA; CDR3nt: TGTGCCAGCAGCTCGCGGGACAGCATTAGGGAGACCCAGTACTTC; CDR3aa: CASSSRDSIRETQYF
v_gene: TRBV4-2; j_gene: TRBJ2-3; abundance: NA; d_gene: TRBD2; CDR3nt: TGTGCCAGCAGCCAAGATCTGCGGGGGACTTGGAGCGGTGGCACAGATACGCAGTATTTT; CDR3aa: CASSQDLRGTWSGGTDTQYF